This T cell receptor (beta chain) was documented in a study of blood T cell repertoires in COVID-19. About the research overall: T cells, B-cell-depleted T cells, or PBMCs supplied cDNA or gDNA.

Enrollment of patients from Seattle took place during active infection, with longitudinal follow-up. V gave up 7 bases and J gave up 4 bases; unmatched junction bases: 2. The CDR3 extends over 12 amino acids. Germline CDR1 reads KGHDR; CDR2 reads SFDVKD. This clone turned up a few times. Authors' analysis steps: By means of reference gene primer amplification, nucleated cell counts were estimated. Measured with immunoSEQ multiplex PCR; TCRdb has only the in-frame clones, and not every one. That table supplies the V and J calls and clone size; D and trimming were determined from the DNA. The table includes 150,000 or so clones, roughly nine tenths detected once.

This receptor was identified in a man aged 18 to 35 with COVID-19, enrolled during active disease. The chain has TRBV24-1 and TRBJ1-2; 7 positions agree with TRBD1. Sample: peripheral blood. The CDR3 loop is CATRRGPYGYTF. The CDR3 DNA reads TGTGCCACCAGAAGGGGGCCCTATGGCTACACCTTC.